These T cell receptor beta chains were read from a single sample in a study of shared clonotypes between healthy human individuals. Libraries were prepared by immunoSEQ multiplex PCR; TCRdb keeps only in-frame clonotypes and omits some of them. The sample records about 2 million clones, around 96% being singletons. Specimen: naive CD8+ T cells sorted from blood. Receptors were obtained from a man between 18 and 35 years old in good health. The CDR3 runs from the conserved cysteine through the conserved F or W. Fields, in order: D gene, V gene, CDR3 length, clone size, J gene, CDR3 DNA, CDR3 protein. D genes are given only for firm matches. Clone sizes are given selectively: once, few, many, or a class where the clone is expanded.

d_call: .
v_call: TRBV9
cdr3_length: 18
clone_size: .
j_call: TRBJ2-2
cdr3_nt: TGTGCCAGCAGCGCGAGGGTGATCGAGGGGTTACAGGGCGGGGAGCTGTTTTTT
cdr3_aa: CASSARVIEGLQGGELFF

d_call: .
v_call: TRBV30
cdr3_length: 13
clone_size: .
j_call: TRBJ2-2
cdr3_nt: TGTGCCTGGAGTGTCGGGCCGTCCCGGGAGCTGTTTTTT
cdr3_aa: CAWSVGPSRELFF

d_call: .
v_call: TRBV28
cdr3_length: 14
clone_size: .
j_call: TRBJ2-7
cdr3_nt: TGTGCCAGCAGTACCGGAACCGGCTCCTACGAGCAGTACTTC
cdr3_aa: CASSTGTGSYEQYF

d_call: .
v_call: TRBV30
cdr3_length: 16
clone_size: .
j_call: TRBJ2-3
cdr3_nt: TGTGCCTGGAGTGTCGGTGTGGACACTAGCACAGATACGCAGTATTTT
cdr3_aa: CAWSVGVDTSTDTQYF

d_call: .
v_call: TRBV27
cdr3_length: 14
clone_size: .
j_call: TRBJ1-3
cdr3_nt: TGTGCCAGCAGCTCCCATAGCGCGGGAAACACCATATATTTT
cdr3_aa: CASSSHSAGNTIYF

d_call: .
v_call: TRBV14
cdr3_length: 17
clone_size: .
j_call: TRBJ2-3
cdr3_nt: TGTGCCAGCTCTCCCACTAGGGGGGACTTAACCACAGATACGCAGTATTTT
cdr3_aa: CASSPTRGDLTTDTQYF

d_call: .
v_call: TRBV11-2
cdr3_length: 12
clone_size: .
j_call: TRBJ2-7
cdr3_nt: TGTGCCAGCAGCTCCTTATTCTACGAGCAGTACTTC
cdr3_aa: CASSSLFYEQYF

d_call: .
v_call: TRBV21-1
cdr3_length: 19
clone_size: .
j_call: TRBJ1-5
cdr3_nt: TGTGCCAGCATTTTACGAGAGGACGACAGGGGGGCCCGCAATCAGCCCCAGCATTTT
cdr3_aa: CASILREDDRGARNQPQHF

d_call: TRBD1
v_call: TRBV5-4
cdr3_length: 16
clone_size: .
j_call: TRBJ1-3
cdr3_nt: TGTGCCAGCAGTCAAGACAGGGACGTCTCTGGAAACACCATATATTTT
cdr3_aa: CASSQDRDVSGNTIYF

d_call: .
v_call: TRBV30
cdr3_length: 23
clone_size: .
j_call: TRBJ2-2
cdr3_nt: TGTGCCTGGAGTGAACAGGGAGTGGCCCCACAGCTTGAACCTTGGGAAAACACCGGGGAGCTGTTTTTT
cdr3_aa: CAWSEQGVAPQLEPWENTGELFF

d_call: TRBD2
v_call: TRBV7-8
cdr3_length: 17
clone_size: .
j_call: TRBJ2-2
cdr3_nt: TGTGCCAGCAGCATGGTGGTAGCGGGAGGGCCTTCCGGGGAGCTGTTTTTT
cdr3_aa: CASSMVVAGGPSGELFF

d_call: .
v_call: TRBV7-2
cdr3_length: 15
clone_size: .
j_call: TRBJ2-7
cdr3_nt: TGTGCCAGCAGCTTAACGTCCCAGGGCACCTACGAGCAGTACTTC
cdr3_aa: CASSLTSQGTYEQYF

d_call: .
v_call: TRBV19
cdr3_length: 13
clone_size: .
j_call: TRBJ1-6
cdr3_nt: TGTGCCAGTAGTCCCGCGCCGAATTCACCCCTCCACTTT
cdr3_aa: CASSPAPNSPLHF

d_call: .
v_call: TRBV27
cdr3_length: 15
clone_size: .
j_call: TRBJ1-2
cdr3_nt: TGTGCCAGCCGGGCCCTCCCACTTGTTGACTATGGCTACACCTTC
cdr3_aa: CASRALPLVDYGYTF

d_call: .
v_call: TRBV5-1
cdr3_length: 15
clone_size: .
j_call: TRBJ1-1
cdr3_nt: TGCGCCAGCAGCTGGTCGGACAGCCTGAACACTGAAGCTTTCTTT
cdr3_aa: CASSWSDSLNTEAFF

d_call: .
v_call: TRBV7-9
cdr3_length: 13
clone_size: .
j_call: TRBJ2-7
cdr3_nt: TGTGCCAGCAGCCCCGGGACCGATTACGAGCAGTACTTC
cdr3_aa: CASSPGTDYEQYF

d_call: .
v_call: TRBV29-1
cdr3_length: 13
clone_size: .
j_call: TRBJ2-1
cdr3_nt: TGCAGCGTTGAGAGCGGCTCCTACAATGAGCAGTTCTTC
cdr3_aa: CSVESGSYNEQFF

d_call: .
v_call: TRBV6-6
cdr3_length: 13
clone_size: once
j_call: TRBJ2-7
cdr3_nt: TGTGCCATCGGAGCGGCTGAGTCGGCTGAGCAGTACTTC
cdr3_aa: CAIGAAESAEQYF

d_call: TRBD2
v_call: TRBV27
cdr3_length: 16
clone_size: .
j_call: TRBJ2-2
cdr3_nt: TGTGCCAGCAGCTCCCCCGGGGGGGGGAACACCGGGGAGCTGTTTTTT
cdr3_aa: CASSSPGGGNTGELFF

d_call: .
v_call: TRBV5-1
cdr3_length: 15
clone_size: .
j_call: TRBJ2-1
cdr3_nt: TGCGCCAGCAGCTTGTCCGGATCCTCCTACAATGAGCAGTTCTTC
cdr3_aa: CASSLSGSSYNEQFF

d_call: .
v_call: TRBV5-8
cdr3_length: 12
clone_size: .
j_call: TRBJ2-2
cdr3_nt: TGTGCCAGCAGCATAGACACCGGGGAGCTGTTTTTT
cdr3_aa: CASSIDTGELFF

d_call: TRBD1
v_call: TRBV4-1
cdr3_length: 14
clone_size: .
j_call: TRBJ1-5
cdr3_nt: TGCGCCAGCAGCCAGGACAGGGTGGATCAGCCCCAGCATTTT
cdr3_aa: CASSQDRVDQPQHF

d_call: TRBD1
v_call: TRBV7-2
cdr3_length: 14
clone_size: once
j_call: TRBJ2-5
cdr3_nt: TGTGCCAGCAGCTTTCCAGGGGGTTTGGAGACCCAGTACTTC
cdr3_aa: CASSFPGGLETQYF

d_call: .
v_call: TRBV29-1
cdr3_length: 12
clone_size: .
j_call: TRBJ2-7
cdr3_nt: TGCAGCGTTGTTATGGGGGGCTACGAGCAGTACTTC
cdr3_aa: CSVVMGGYEQYF

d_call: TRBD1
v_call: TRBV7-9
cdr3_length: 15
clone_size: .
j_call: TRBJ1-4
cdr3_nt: TGTGCCAGCAGCTGGGACGGGACAGGGGATGAAAAACTGTTTTTT
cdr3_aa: CASSWDGTGDEKLFF

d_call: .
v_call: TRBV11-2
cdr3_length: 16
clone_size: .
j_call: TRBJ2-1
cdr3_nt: TGTGCCAGCAGCTCGGTGACCACTGGACCGTACAATGAGCAGTTCTTC
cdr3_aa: CASSSVTTGPYNEQFF